The clone carrying this T cell receptor beta chain was counted a few times. Other nucleotide sequences in the sample specify the same CDR3. The entry originates in a study of sequential checkpoint blockade in melanoma. Study overall: Patients were randomized 1:1 to nivolumab-then-ipilimumab or ipilimumab-then-nivolumab first-line. Each arm's sequence ended with maintenance nivolumab.

V was clipped by 6 bases and J by 6 bases, with 18 bases between them. This CDR3 comprises 14 residues. Germline values: CDR1 MDHEN, CDR2 SYDVKM. Assay: immunoSEQ multiplex PCR; the TCRdb copy retains only in-frame clones and omits some. Altogether roughly 8,400 clones are present, approximately 72% being singletons, with the ten largest covering approximately 17%. Noted treatment: randomized to nivolumab then ipilimumab (arm A) or the reverse (arm B). Patients had received no earlier DNA-damaging chemotherapy. From thawed PBMCs, live CD3+CD8+ cells negative for CD19 and CD56 were sorted. The chain links TRBV28 to TRBJ2-7; the D gene is possibly TRBD1 (6 bases). Sample: CD8+ T cells sorted from blood (inferred from file names), taken from a patient given nivolumab and ipilimumab in sequence. The TCR comes from a human donor with melanoma. The CDR3 bases are TGTGCCAGCAGCCAGGGGACACCCGCCGGCGAGCAGTACTTC. This translates into CASSQGTPAGEQYF.